The rows below give T cell receptor beta chains drawn from one sample of a study of T cell changes during pregnancy in multiple sclerosis. Clones were sequenced by immunoSEQ multiplex PCR, and TCRdb holds only the in-frame ones, with some missing. This sample has roughly 80,000 clones, with 90% to 95% found just once. The input for sequencing was peripheral blood, taken before pregnancy. Receptor source: a female donor with multiple sclerosis, enrolled in a pregnancy study. The CDR3 runs from the conserved cysteine through the conserved F or W.

cdr3_aa: CASSPRGGKTSYNEQFF
j_call: TRBJ2-1
v_call: TRBV11-2

cdr3_aa: CASSLGRGEAFF
j_call: TRBJ1-1
v_call: TRBV13

cdr3_aa: CASSFRGALYNEQFF
j_call: TRBJ2-1
v_call: TRBV5-1

cdr3_aa: CATSRRSGGGDEQFF
j_call: TRBJ2-1
v_call: TRBV15

cdr3_aa: CASSPGQGGYGYTF
j_call: TRBJ1-2
v_call: TRBV5-1

cdr3_aa: CASSLGLAGGRSTDTQYF
j_call: TRBJ2-3
v_call: TRBV5-4

cdr3_aa: CASSPPPTRETQYF
j_call: TRBJ2-5
v_call: TRBV7-2

cdr3_aa: CASSKEHGTGVNVLTF
j_call: TRBJ2-6
v_call: TRBV21-1

cdr3_aa: CASSTTGGSGANVLTF
j_call: TRBJ2-6
v_call: TRBV9

cdr3_aa: CASSLGQGEYGYTF
j_call: TRBJ1-2
v_call: TRBV28

cdr3_aa: CASSAGGRVNTEAFF
j_call: TRBJ1-1
v_call: TRBV6-1

cdr3_aa: CATSRDLRLAGVDTQYF
j_call: TRBJ2-3
v_call: TRBV15

cdr3_aa: CASSQILAGGPLDEQFF
j_call: TRBJ2-1
v_call: TRBV4-1

cdr3_aa: CASSLAGQITDTQYF
j_call: TRBJ2-3
v_call: TRBV7-9

cdr3_aa: CASSREYTGELFF
j_call: TRBJ2-2
v_call: TRBV19

cdr3_aa: CASSLHPGQGSGNTIYF
j_call: TRBJ1-3
v_call: TRBV4-1

cdr3_aa: CAISEGAEYGYTF
j_call: TRBJ1-2
v_call: TRBV10-3

cdr3_aa: CASSLEGGNQPQHF
j_call: TRBJ1-5
v_call: TRBV5-1